This T cell receptor beta chain was found in a study of radiotherapy plus CTLA-4 blockade in lung cancer. Study context: Among enrolled patients, under 20% responded and roughly 28% achieved disease control. General study points: TCR clones of tumor origin grew in blood after radiotherapy plus ipilimumab. Response was reportedly best predicted by early blood T cell clone dynamics, with interferon-beta.

The count of this clone is one. Its antigen is not known. Those with chemo-refractory metastatic non-small-cell lung cancer were treated with focal radiation combined with CTLA-4 blockade using ipilimumab. Here immunoSEQ multiplex PCR was the method, and the copy in TCRdb shows in-frame clones only, minus some. The sample holds about 51,000 clones, 60% to 80% seen once. The CDR3 length is 19 residues. The V and J ends lost 6 bases and 3 bases, in that order; junction bases with no gene match: 20. In germline, CDR1 is SNHLY, CDR2 FYNNEI. Sequenced material: peripheral blood, taken from a patient treated with radiotherapy plus ipilimumab. This sequence was found in a human donor with non-small cell lung cancer whose response to radiotherapy plus ipilimumab could not be evaluated. This chain uses TRBV2 with TRBJ1-5; 7 nucleotides match TRBD1. Here the CDR3 DNA reads TGTGCCAGCAGGCGGGAAAGGTCCCGACAGGGTTTGTTCAATCAGCCCCAGCATTTT. Translation: CASRRERSRQGLFNQPQHF.